This T cell receptor (beta chain) was found in a study of blood T cells in healthy people across ages. In regard to this clonotype: Its specificity is not known.

In each sample, at least 6.5 million PBMCs were isolated. With a J-beta primer mix and a sample-barcoded 5' primer, a second PCR ran 7 to 11 cycles. MiXCR was run by TCRdb on the 5' RACE reads, yielding one entry per CDR3 protein. Among around 710,000 distinct CDR3 sequences listed, roughly 45% were seen once. The study, taken as a whole, reports: Diversity was higher, and naive CD4+ cells more numerous, in long-lived donors than in aged donors. Older age went with lower TCR beta diversity per million T cells, in a roughly linear way. Naive and antigen-experienced cells were not separated, limiting conclusive comparison.

The material sequenced was blood. The clonotype was recovered from a woman in her sixties in good health.

CDR3 nucleotides: TGTGCCAGCAGTTTAGGCTATCTGACTGAGCAGTACTTC. Translating gives CASSLGYLTEQYF. J is TRBJ2-5 and V is TRBV27; no firm D call. Trimming stripped 2 bases from V and 11 bases from J, with 15 bases between. Germline V gene sequence: CDR1 MNHEY, CDR2 SMNVEV (reference sequence). The CDR3 contains 13 residues.